This record concerns one T cell receptor beta chain sequence. The assay was immunoSEQ multiplex PCR, and TCRdb's table has in-frame clones only and misses some. The table includes under 150,000 clones, 85% to 95% detected once. This sample is part of a study of T cells after somatic rescue of genetic block. Sequencing was carried out using peripheral blood mononuclear cells (PBMCs). The sequence derives from a woman under 30.

The CDR3 loop reads CASSRMSQGRSEAFF. CDR3 coding DNA: TGTGCCAGCAGCCGCATGTCGCAAGGGCGCTCTGAAGCTTTCTTT. The J gene is TRBJ1-1, the V gene TRBV5-4; D is unresolved. CDR1 and CDR2 from the germline V gene are SGHNT and YYREEE (reference sequence). The CDR3 has 15 residues. V was cut by 4 bases and J by 6 bases, with 19 bases left in between.